The rows below give T cell receptor beta chains drawn from one sample of a study of PD-1 blockade in classical Hodgkin lymphoma. Here immunoSEQ multiplex PCR was the method, and the copy in TCRdb shows in-frame clones only, minus some. The sample comprises 70,000 to 85,000 clones, just over 90% of which are singletons, and about 7.6% rests with the top ten. Sequences were derived from peripheral blood mononuclear cells (PBMCs), sampled at baseline. The receptors here all came from a human donor with classical Hodgkin lymphoma. Each CDR3 is given without its conserved first and last residue. Rows may omit the clone size; those that give it use once, few, many or a size class.

size	V	J	CDR3
NA	TRBV10-3	TRBJ2-7	AIIVRGYEQY
NA	TRBV2	TRBJ1-2	ASRTGDHGYT
medium-sized	TRBV29-1	TRBJ2-2	SVPTDTGELF
NA	TRBV30	TRBJ1-4	AWMLGTDEKLF
NA	TRBV12-5	TRBJ1-5	ASAIGQGPNQPQH
NA	TRBV23-1	TRBJ2-6	ASSQFPTGDRGANVLT
once	TRBV6-5	TRBJ1-2	ASSRANYGYT
once	TRBV19	TRBJ1-2	ASSRPDSGGYT
NA	TRBV5-8	TRBJ2-5	ASSFWTSGSQETQY
once	TRBV7-9	TRBJ2-7	ASSSAGTPSSYEQY
once	TRBV6-5	TRBJ1-4	ASSQGVLNEKLF
NA	TRBV14	TRBJ2-5	ASSQDRLAGGFQETQY
NA	TRBV5-1	TRBJ1-4	ASSSERGREKLF
NA	TRBV7-3	TRBJ2-1	ASSLPSGASGTYNEQF
NA	TRBV7-6	TRBJ1-3	ASSRTVGNTIY
NA	TRBV21-1	TRBJ2-1	ASSSAEGEQF
NA	TRBV27	TRBJ1-5	ANQIPRDRDSWDNQPQH
NA	TRBV19	TRBJ2-3	ASTPTQVSTDTQY
NA	TRBV2	TRBJ1-1	ASSEESSEAF
NA	TRBV6-1	TRBJ2-7	ASSESSPTSGRQYEQY
NA	TRBV27	TRBJ2-3	ASSSAASTDTQY
once	TRBV18	TRBJ1-5	ASSPPIGANQPQH
NA	TRBV6-4	TRBJ1-6	ASRSDGQHSPLH
once	TRBV27	TRBJ2-3	ASTDGRSTDTQY
few	TRBV6-5	TRBJ2-2	ASSYPGTGATGELF
NA	TRBV5-1	TRBJ1-2	ASSLNSRDGYT
NA	TRBV5-1	TRBJ2-7	ASSLWTVGNEQY
NA	TRBV5-1	TRBJ2-7	ASSLNSGGSYEQY
NA	TRBV7-9	TRBJ2-3	ASSLGVEGTGWY
NA	TRBV15	TRBJ2-5	ATSGGDQETQY
NA	TRBV6-6	TRBJ2-1	ASSYSSQGAYNEQF
many	TRBV2	TRBJ2-2	ASSGGELAPGELF